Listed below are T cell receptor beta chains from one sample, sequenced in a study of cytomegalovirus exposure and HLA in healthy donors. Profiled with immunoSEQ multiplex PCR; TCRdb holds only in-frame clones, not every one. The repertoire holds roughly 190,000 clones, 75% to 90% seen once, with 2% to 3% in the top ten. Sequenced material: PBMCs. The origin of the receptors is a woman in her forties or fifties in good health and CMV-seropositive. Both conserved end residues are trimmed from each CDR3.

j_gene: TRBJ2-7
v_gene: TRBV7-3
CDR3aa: ASSGGGSSYEQY

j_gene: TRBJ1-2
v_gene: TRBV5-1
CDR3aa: ASSFSGQGNGYT

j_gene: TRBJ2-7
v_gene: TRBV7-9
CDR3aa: ASSPGLAGDFYEQY

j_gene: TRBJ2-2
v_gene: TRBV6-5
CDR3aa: ASSPLKGELF

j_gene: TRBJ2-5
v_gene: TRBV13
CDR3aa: ASSLEAGGTKTQY

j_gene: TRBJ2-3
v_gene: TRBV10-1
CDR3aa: ASSELSGGGTDTQY

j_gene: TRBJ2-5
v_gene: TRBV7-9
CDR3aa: ASSSPGQGAETQY

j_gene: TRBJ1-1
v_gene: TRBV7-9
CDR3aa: SSSLGQGSTEAF

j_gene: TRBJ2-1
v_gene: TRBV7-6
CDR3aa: ASSRGQGGYNEQF

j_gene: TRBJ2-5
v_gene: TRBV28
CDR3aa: ASSGGQLQETQY

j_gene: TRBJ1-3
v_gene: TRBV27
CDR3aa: ASSLSDRGGGNTIY

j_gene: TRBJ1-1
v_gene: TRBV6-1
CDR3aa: ATELNTEAF

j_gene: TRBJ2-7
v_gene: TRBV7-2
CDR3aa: ASSLGWGGQTEQY

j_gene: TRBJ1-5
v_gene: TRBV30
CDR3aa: AWSVHRGENQPQH

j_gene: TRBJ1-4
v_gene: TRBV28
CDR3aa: ASTSPRTPEKLF

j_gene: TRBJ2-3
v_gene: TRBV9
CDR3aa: ASSDPPGTSTDTQY